The rows below give T cell receptor beta chains drawn from one sample of a study of post-analysis software for immune sequencing data. MiXCR, applied by TCRdb to the PCR reads, yields one record per CDR3 protein. Of 380,000 or so distinct CDR3 sequences in the sample, around 37% were seen once. Sequencing was carried out using blood. The receptors were gathered from a girl between 10 and 17 years old with multiple sclerosis. Each CDR3 is given with its conserved first and last residue. D genes are given only for firm matches. A clone size is listed for some rows: how often the clone was seen (once, few, many), or a class if it is expanded.

V gene	D gene	J gene	clone size	CDR3 protein	CDR3 DNA
TRBV5-1	NA	TRBJ2-2	NA	CASSLSGTYTGELFF	TGCGCCAGCAGCTTGTCCGGGACATACACCGGGGAGCTGTTTTTT
TRBV27	TRBD1	TRBJ1-1	NA	CASSLSWDSEAFF	TGTGCCAGCAGTTTGTCCTGGGACAGTGAAGCTTTCTTT
TRBV20-1	NA	TRBJ1-2	once	CSARDGSLGAPAYGYTF	TGCAGTGCTAGAGACGGCAGTCTGGGGGCGCCGGCCTATGGCTACACCTTC
TRBV5-1	TRBD1	TRBJ1-2	few	CASSLALDRDGYTF	TGCGCCAGCAGCTTGGCCCTGGACAGGGATGGCTACACCTTC
TRBV6-6	TRBD1	TRBJ2-4	many	CASSYSGTGGANIQYF	TGTGCCAGCAGTTACTCCGGGACAGGGGGGGCGAACATTCAGTACTTC
TRBV25-1	NA	TRBJ1-2	NA	CASSDLRDGYTF	TGTGCCAGCAGTGACCTCAGGGATGGCTACACCTTC
TRBV20-1	NA	TRBJ2-7	once	CSAGQSYEQYF	TGCAGTGCCGGACAGTCCTACGAGCAGTACTTC
TRBV7-2	TRBD2	TRBJ2-7	NA	CASSLLAGELYEQYF	TGTGCCAGCAGCTTACTGGCGGGGGAACTTTACGAGCAGTACTTC
TRBV12-5	NA	TRBJ1-2	NA	CASGQPGSHGYTF	TGTGCTAGTGGCCAACCGGGCAGTCATGGCTACACCTTC
TRBV12-3/TRBV12-4	NA	TRBJ2-6	few	CASSLKGQSLSGANVLTF	TGTGCCAGCAGTCTAAAAGGACAGTCCCTCTCTGGGGCCAACGTCCTGACTTTC
TRBV12-3/TRBV12-4	NA	TRBJ2-3	few	CASSQEKTDTQYF	TGTGCCAGCAGCCAGGAGAAAACAGATACGCAGTATTTT
TRBV20-1	TRBD2	TRBJ2-1	few	CSASSGGGYNEQFF	TGCAGTGCTTCTAGCGGGGGGGGTTACAATGAGCAGTTCTTC
TRBV18	NA	TRBJ1-5	NA	CASSGDGNQPQHF	TGTGCCAGCTCAGGGGACGGAAATCAGCCCCAGCATTTT
TRBV28	TRBD1	TRBJ1-2	NA	CASRGQGTSNYGYTF	TGTGCCAGCAGGGGACAGGGGACATCTAACTATGGCTACACCTTC
TRBV20-1	NA	TRBJ2-5	few	CSAINIGTQYF	TGCAGTGCTATAAATATCGGGACCCAGTACTTC
TRBV6-1	NA	TRBJ2-3	few	CASSDVHSTDTQYF	TGTGCCAGCAGTGACGTCCATAGCACAGATACGCAGTATTTT
TRBV6-2/TRBV6-3	NA	TRBJ1-2	few	CASSYLDRTSYGYTF	TGTGCCAGCAGTTACCTCGACAGGACTAGCTATGGCTACACCTTC
TRBV7-9	TRBD1	TRBJ2-7	NA	CASSLGTNRGEQYF	TGTGCCAGCAGCTTAGGGACCAACAGGGGCGAGCAGTACTTC
TRBV9	TRBD1	TRBJ2-1	few	CASSLGTGRNDEQFF	TGTGCCAGCAGCCTCGGGACAGGGCGCAACGATGAGCAGTTCTTC
TRBV20-1	TRBD2	TRBJ2-1	NA	CSANPGLAGGPNEQFF	TGCAGTGCTAATCCGGGACTAGCGGGGGGGCCCAATGAGCAGTTCTTC
TRBV12-3/TRBV12-4	TRBD2	TRBJ2-3	NA	CASSPRLAGGEDAQYF	TGTGCCAGCAGTCCTCGACTAGCGGGGGGAGAAGATGCGCAGTATTTT
TRBV10-3	NA	TRBJ1-2	few	CAISAAQARSYGYTF	TGTGCCATCAGTGCAGCGCAGGCCAGGAGCTATGGCTACACCTTC
TRBV21-1	NA	TRBJ1-1	NA	CARGRMNTEAFF	TGTGCCAGGGGGCGGATGAACACTGAAGCTTTCTTT
TRBV6-5	TRBD1	TRBJ1-6	NA	CASGLTGVRSPLHF	TGTGCCAGCGGATTGACAGGGGTTCGGTCACCCCTCCACTTT
TRBV4-1	TRBD1	TRBJ2-7	NA	CASSRLGQPLSYEQYF	TGCGCCAGCAGCCGGTTGGGACAGCCACTCTCCTACGAGCAGTACTTC
TRBV27	TRBD2	TRBJ2-4	few	CASSLWGGTSDIQYF	TGTGCCAGCAGTTTATGGGGGGGGACGAGTGACATTCAGTACTTC
TRBV6-6	NA	TRBJ2-4	few	CASSYRGNGQMNIQYF	TGTGCCAGCAGTTATAGGGGAAACGGGCAAATGAACATTCAGTACTTC
TRBV12-3/TRBV12-4	TRBD1	TRBJ2-5	few	CASSFRYPGQGSETQYF	TGTGCCAGCAGTTTCCGTTATCCGGGACAGGGTAGTGAGACCCAGTACTTC
TRBV6-4	TRBD1	TRBJ2-7	NA	CASSDSGTGVVLEQYF	TGTGCCAGCAGTGACTCCGGGACAGGGGTCGTTCTCGAGCAGTACTTC
TRBV5-1	NA	TRBJ2-5	few	CASSMEAAGGGRQETQYF	TGCGCCAGCAGCATGGAGGCCGCAGGGGGGGGTCGGCAAGAGACCCAGTACTTC
TRBV11-2	TRBD2	TRBJ2-1	NA	CASSLVAGGCNEQFF	TGTGCCAGCAGCTTAGTAGCCGGGGGGTGCAATGAGCAGTTCTTC
TRBV12-3/TRBV12-4	TRBD2	TRBJ2-5	many	CASSLYGGQETQYF	TGTGCCAGCAGTTTGTACGGGGGGCAAGAGACCCAGTACTTC
TRBV20-1	NA	TRBJ1-2	few	CGAGSSGTYGYTF	TGCGGTGCTGGGAGTTCCGGGACCTATGGCTACACCTTC
TRBV7-3	NA	TRBJ1-6	NA	CASSLDENSPLHF	TGTGCCAGCAGCTTAGATGAGAATTCACCCCTCCACTTT
TRBV6-5	NA	TRBJ2-7	NA	CASSYLAGNSGQYF	TGTGCCAGCAGTTATTTGGCGGGGAACAGCGGGCAGTACTTC
TRBV6-5	NA	TRBJ2-6	NA	CASRGGGTGANVLTF	TGTGCCAGCAGAGGGGGCGGGACTGGGGCCAACGTCCTGACTTTC
TRBV4-2	NA	TRBJ1-1	NA	CASSPIQGGTNTEAFF	TGTGCCAGCAGCCCTATACAGGGTGGGACGAACACTGAAGCTTTCTTT
TRBV12-3/TRBV12-4	NA	TRBJ2-7	NA	CASSPGPRQYEQYF	TGTGCCAGCAGTCCCGGGCCCCGGCAGTACGAGCAGTACTTC
TRBV5-1	TRBD2	TRBJ2-3	few	CASSPNSGGNTDTQYF	TGCGCCAGCAGTCCTAATAGCGGGGGGAACACAGATACGCAGTATTTT
TRBV2	TRBD1	TRBJ2-1	few	CASRETGVRVNEQFF	TGTGCCAGCAGAGAAACAGGGGTAAGGGTAAATGAGCAGTTCTTC
TRBV28	NA	TRBJ1-1	NA	CASSFGGTTLEAFF	TGTGCCAGCAGTTTCGGGGGGACCACCCTTGAAGCTTTCTTT
TRBV5-1	NA	TRBJ2-1	few	CASSSRPDNEQFF	TGCGCCAGCAGCTCCCGGCCCGACAATGAGCAGTTCTTC
TRBV24-1	NA	TRBJ1-2	few	CATSVGLNYGYTF	TGTGCCACCAGTGTAGGACTTAACTATGGCTACACCTTC
TRBV20-1	NA	TRBJ2-7	NA	CRAEGDTSSYEQYF	TGCAGAGCCGAGGGGGACACCAGCTCCTACGAGCAGTACTTC
TRBV7-9	TRBD1	TRBJ1-5	many	CASSSGTGFNQPQHF	TGTGCCAGCAGCTCCGGGACAGGGTTCAATCAGCCCCAGCATTTT
TRBV20-1	NA	TRBJ1-2	NA	CSGQDRGNYGYTF	TGCAGTGGTCAGGACCGCGGGAACTATGGCTACACCTTC
TRBV5-1	NA	TRBJ1-2	few	CASSLDPGVNYGYTF	TGCGCCAGCAGCTTGGATCCGGGGGTCAACTATGGCTACACCTTC
TRBV7-9	TRBD1	TRBJ2-1	NA	CASTHGQGTVLEQFF	TGTGCCAGCACCCACGGACAGGGGACGGTCTTGGAGCAGTTCTTC
TRBV7-3	NA	TRBJ2-3	NA	CASSLTQGPDTQYF	TGTGCCAGCAGCTTAACCCAGGGGCCAGATACGCAGTATTTT
TRBV14	TRBD2	TRBJ2-1	once	CASSQDRDYFYNEQFF	TGTGCCAGCAGCCAAGACCGGGACTACTTCTACAATGAGCAGTTCTTC
TRBV12-3/TRBV12-4	NA	TRBJ1-1	NA	CASSADEGTEAFF	TGTGCCAGCAGTGCGGACGAAGGGACTGAAGCTTTCTTT
TRBV9	NA	TRBJ1-2	NA	CASSVGAGRDYGYTF	TGTGCCAGCAGCGTAGGTGCCGGGCGAGACTATGGCTACACCTTC
TRBV4-1	NA	TRBJ2-6	few	CASSQDRGNWANVLTF	TGCGCCAGCAGCCAAGATAGGGGTAACTGGGCCAACGTCCTGACTTTC
TRBV7-9	NA	TRBJ1-2	NA	CASSLEDSFYGYTF	TGTGCCAGCAGCTTAGAGGACAGCTTTTATGGCTACACCTTC
TRBV5-1	TRBD1	TRBJ1-2	NA	CASSSPGQGPGYTF	TGCGCCAGCAGCTCGCCGGGACAGGGTCCAGGCTACACCTTC